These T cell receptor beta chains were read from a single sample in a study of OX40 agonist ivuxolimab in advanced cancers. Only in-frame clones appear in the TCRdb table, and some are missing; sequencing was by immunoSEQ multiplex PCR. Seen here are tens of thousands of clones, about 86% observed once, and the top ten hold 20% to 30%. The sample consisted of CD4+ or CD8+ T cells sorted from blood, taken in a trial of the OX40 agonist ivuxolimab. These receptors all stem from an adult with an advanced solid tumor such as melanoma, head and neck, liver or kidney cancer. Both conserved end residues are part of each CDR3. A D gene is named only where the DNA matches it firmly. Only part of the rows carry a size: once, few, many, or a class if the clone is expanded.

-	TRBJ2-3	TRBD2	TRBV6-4	TGTGCCAGCAGTGACGGGCTAGCGGGATTCACAGATACGCAGTATTTT	CASSDGLAGFTDTQYF
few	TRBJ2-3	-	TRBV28	TGTGCCAGCAGTTGGGATGGAAGCACAGATACGCAGTATTTT	CASSWDGSTDTQYF
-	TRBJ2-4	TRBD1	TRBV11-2	TGTGCCAGCAGCTTAGTCCGGACAGGGGAAAACATTCAGTACTTC	CASSLVRTGENIQYF
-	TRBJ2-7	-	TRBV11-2	TGTGCCAGCAGCTTATCTGACGGCTACGAGCAGTACTTC	CASSLSDGYEQYF
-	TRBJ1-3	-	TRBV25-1	TGTGCCAGCACTCCCCCAGGTCTGGGGGTAGACACCATATATTTT	CASTPPGLGVDTIYF
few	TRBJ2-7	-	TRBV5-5	TGTGCCAGCAGCGAGGACAAGAGAAAGTACTTC	CASSEDKRKYF
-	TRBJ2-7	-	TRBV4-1	TGCGCCAGCAGTCAAGCGGGCTACGAGCAGTACTTC	CASSQAGYEQYF
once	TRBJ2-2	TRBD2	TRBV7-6	TGTGCCAGCAGCCCCCTAGCGGGAGCCAGCACCGGGGAGCTGTTTTTT	CASSPLAGASTGELFF
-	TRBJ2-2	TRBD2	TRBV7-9	TGTGCCAGCAGCCCCCGACTAGCGGTGAACACCGGGGAGCTGTTTTTT	CASSPRLAVNTGELFF
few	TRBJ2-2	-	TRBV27	TGTGCCAGCACCGGGGACTTTCGGAACACCGGGGAGCTGTTTTTT	CASTGDFRNTGELFF
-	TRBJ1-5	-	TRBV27	TGTGCCAGCAGTTTATCCTGGGGAAGCAATCAGCCCCAGCATTTT	CASSLSWGSNQPQHF
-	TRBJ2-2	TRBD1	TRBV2	TGTGCCACCCTCATTTATAGACAGGGGGCGACCGGGGAGCTGTTTTTT	CATLIYRQGATGELFF
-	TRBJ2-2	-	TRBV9	TGTGCCAGCAGCGCCCCAAACACCGGGGAGCTGTTTTTT	CASSAPNTGELFF
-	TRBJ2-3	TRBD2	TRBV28	TGTGCCAGCAGTTTCTCTAGCGGGAGGGCCACAGATACGCAGTATTTT	CASSFSSGRATDTQYF
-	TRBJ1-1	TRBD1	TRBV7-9	TGTGCCAGCAGCTTCGTCCGTCAGGCAGGGGGAGGTTTCTTT	CASSFVRQAGGGFF
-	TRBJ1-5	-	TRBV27	TGTGCCAGCAGTTCGGTTTATAGCAATCAGCCCCAGCATTTT	CASSSVYSNQPQHF
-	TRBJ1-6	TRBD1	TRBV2	TGTGCCAGCAGTCTTGGACAGGGGAATTCACCCCTCCACTTT	CASSLGQGNSPLHF
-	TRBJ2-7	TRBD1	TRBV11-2	TGTGCCAGCAGTTACGGGGGACAGGGGTACGAGCAGTACTTC	CASSYGGQGYEQYF
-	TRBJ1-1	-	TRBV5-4	TGTGCCAGCAGCGGGGGGGACGGAAAGAACACTGAAGCTTTCTTT	CASSGGDGKNTEAFF
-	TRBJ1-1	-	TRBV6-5	TGTGCCAGCAGTTACTCCGGAGGGAACACTGAAGCTTTCTTT	CASSYSGGNTEAFF
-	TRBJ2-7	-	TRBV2	TGTGCCAGCAGTGAGGGGTATGTCAGGGGCTACGAGCAGTACTTC	CASSEGYVRGYEQYF
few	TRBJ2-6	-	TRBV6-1	TGTGCCAGCAGTGACCAGACGGATACTGGGGCCAACGTCCTGACTTTC	CASSDQTDTGANVLTF
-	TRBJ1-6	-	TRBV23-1	TGCGCCAGCAGTCTCACCCCCCGAAGGGAGAGCTCCTATAATTCACCCCTCCACTTT	CASSLTPRRESSYNSPLHF
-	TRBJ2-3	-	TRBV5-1	TGCGCCAGCAGCTACGGACAGACCACAGATACGCAGTATTTT	CASSYGQTTDTQYF
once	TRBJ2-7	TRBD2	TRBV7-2	TGTGCCAGCAGCCAGGGAGCGGGGGGAGGCGAGCAGTACTTC	CASSQGAGGGEQYF
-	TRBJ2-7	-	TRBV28	TGTGCCAGCAGTTTTGGCCGGGACCCCAGCACCTACGAGCAGTACTTC	CASSFGRDPSTYEQYF
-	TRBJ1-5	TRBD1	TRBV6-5	TGTGCCAGCAGTTACGGACAGGGCAATCAGCCCCAGCATTTT	CASSYGQGNQPQHF
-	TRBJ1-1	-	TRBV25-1	TGTGCCAGCAGTGAATTTAACACGGTGAACACTGAAGCTTTCTTT	CASSEFNTVNTEAFF
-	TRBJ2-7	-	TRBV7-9	TGTGCCAGCAGCACCAACCTGGCCAGGAGCCGGGGCTACGAGCAGTACTTC	CASSTNLARSRGYEQYF
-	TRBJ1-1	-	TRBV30	TGTGCCTGGAGTGGTGCAGGGTACACTGAAGCTTTCTTT	CAWSGAGYTEAFF
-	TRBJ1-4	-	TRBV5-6	TGTGCCAGCTCCTTGATTGCAACTAATGAAAAACTGTTTTTT	CASSLIATNEKLFF
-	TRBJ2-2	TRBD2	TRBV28	TGTGCCAGCAGTTTCGGTAGCGGGAGCTTTGGCGGGGAGCTGTTTTTT	CASSFGSGSFGGELFF
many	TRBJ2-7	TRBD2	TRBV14	TGTGCCAGCAGCCCTCAGCGGGAGAAGTACGAGCAGTACTTC	CASSPQREKYEQYF
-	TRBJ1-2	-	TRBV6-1	TGTGCCAGCAGTGAACGTTCTAACTATGGCTACACCTTC	CASSERSNYGYTF
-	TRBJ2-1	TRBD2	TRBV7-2	TGTGCCAGCAGCCCGCTAGCGGGGCCCCTTAATGAGCAGTTCTTC	CASSPLAGPLNEQFF
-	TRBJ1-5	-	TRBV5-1	TGCGCCAGCAGCCAGGCGAGCAATCAGCCCCAGCATTTT	CASSQASNQPQHF
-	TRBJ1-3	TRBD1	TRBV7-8	TGTGCCAGCAGCTTACCGGGCCGGACAGGGGCGGGAAACACCATATATTTT	CASSLPGRTGAGNTIYF
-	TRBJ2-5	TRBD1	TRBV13	TGTGCCAGCAGCTTAAGGGACAGGGATGAGACCCAGTACTTC	CASSLRDRDETQYF
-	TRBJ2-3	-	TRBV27	TGTGCCAGCAGTTTAAGGGCCGGGACAGATACGCAGTATTTT	CASSLRAGTDTQYF
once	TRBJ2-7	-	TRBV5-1	TGCGCCAGTGCCCTACGCTCATCTGTGGGCGAGCAGTACTTC	CASALRSSVGEQYF
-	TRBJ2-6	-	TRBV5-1	TGCGCCAGCAGCTTGTGGGGGACCGGGTTCCCCTCTGGGGCCAACGTCCTGACTTTC	CASSLWGTGFPSGANVLTF
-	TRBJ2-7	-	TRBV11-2	TGTGCCAGCAGCTTAGTACCTGAGGGGGGGAGGGACGAGCAGTACTTC	CASSLVPEGGRDEQYF
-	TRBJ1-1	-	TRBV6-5	TGTGCCAGCAGTTACCCAGACAAAGAAGCTTTCTTT	CASSYPDKEAFF
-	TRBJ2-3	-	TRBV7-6	TGTGCCAGCAGCTTAGAGAAGCCTTCTCTGGGGGGCACAGATACGCAGTATTTT	CASSLEKPSLGGTDTQYF
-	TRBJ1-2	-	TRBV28	TGTGCCAGCAGTACCGGGACCGGGCTCGGCTATGGCTACACCTTC	CASSTGTGLGYGYTF
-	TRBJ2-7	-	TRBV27	TGTGCCAGCAGTTTGGGCACAGGCCTCTACGAGCAGTACTTC	CASSLGTGLYEQYF
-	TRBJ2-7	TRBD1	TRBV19	TGTGCCAGTAGTCCCGGGACAGGGGGCTACGAGCAGTACTTC	CASSPGTGGYEQYF
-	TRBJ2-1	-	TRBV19	TGTGCCAGTAGTCCGGGACCTTACAATGAGCAGTTCTTC	CASSPGPYNEQFF
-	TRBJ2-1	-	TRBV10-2	TGCGCCAGCAGAAAGGAGCCCGGCCAGGGGCTTACGCTCTACAATGAGCAGTTCTTC	CASRKEPGQGLTLYNEQFF
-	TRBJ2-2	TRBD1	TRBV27	TGTGCCAGCAGTTTATCCTGGGGACAGGGGGTCACCGGGGAGCTGTTTTTT	CASSLSWGQGVTGELFF
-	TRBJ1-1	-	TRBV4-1	TGCGCCAGCAGCCATGCCGGGAGCGAAGCTTTCTTT	CASSHAGSEAFF
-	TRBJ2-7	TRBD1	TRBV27	TGTGCCAGCAGGCCGACAGGGGGCAGATACGAGCAGTACTTC	CASRPTGGRYEQYF
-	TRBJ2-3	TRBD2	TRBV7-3	TGTGCCAGCAGCCTTCTGACTAGCACGGCCCCAGATACGCAGTATTTT	CASSLLTSTAPDTQYF
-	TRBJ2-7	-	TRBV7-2	TGTGCCAGCAGCTTAGAATACGACGGGGGGCCCTACGAGCAGTACTTC	CASSLEYDGGPYEQYF
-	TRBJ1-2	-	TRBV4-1	TGCGCCAGCAGCCAAGATAGGGCAGGGACCTATTATGGCTACACCTTC	CASSQDRAGTYYGYTF
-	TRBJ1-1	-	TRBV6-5	TGTGCCAGCAGTTACTCGCCGAGCACTGAAGCTTTCTTT	CASSYSPSTEAFF
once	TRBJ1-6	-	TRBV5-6	TGTGCCAGCAGCTTACCATCCGCCTATAATTCACCCCTCCACTTT	CASSLPSAYNSPLHF
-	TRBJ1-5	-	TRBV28	TGTGCCAGCTCCCCCGGTCGGTTTCAGCCCCAGCATTTT	CASSPGRFQPQHF
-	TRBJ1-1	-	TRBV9	TGTGCCAGCAGGCCGGATCTGGGGAACACTGAAGCTTTCTTT	CASRPDLGNTEAFF
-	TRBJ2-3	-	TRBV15	TGTGCCACCAGCAGAGATCCACTCGGCCTACAAGGGGCCTACACAGATACGCAGTATTTT	CATSRDPLGLQGAYTDTQYF